Below are 5 T cell receptor beta chains sequenced from a single sample in a study of T cell changes during pregnancy in multiple sclerosis. Assay: immunoSEQ multiplex PCR; the TCRdb copy retains only in-frame clones and omits some. The table records tens of thousands of clones, under 95% of them present only once. The sequences come from peripheral blood, collected in the second trimester of pregnancy. These receptors all stem from a female donor with multiple sclerosis, enrolled in a pregnancy study.

The CDR3 reads CASSLAGGHQNSPLHF. DNA of the CDR3: TGTGCCAGCAGCCTTGCTGGGGGACATCAAAATTCACCCCTCCACTTT. The chain links TRBV7-9 to TRBJ1-6; a possible D gene is TRBD1 (6 bases). Germline CDR1 and CDR2: SEHNR and FQNEAQ (reference sequence). This CDR3 is built from 16 residues. V was shortened by 5 bases and J by 7 bases, with 18 bases between the two germline ends. The full variable domain, rest sourced from reference TRBV7-9 and TRBJ1-6, is DTGVSQNPRHKITKRGQNVTFRCDPISEHNRLYWYRQTLGQGPEFLTYFQNEAQLEKSRLLSDRFSAERPKGSFSTLEIQRTEQGDSAMYLCASSLAGGHQNSPLHFGNGTRLTVT.

V usage is TRBV9 and J usage is TRBJ1-4; D not certain. The ends were cut back, 2 bases at V and 1 base at J, with 3 bases in the middle. Germline V gene lookup returns CDR1 SGDLS and CDR2 YYNGEE. The CDR3 covers 13 residues. The CDR3 here is CASSVGTNEKLFF. CDR3 DNA sequence: TGTGCCAGCAGCGTCGGAACTAATGAAAAACTGTTTTTT.

This sequence joins TRBV4-2 and TRBJ2-3; TRBD2 matches 8 bases. CDR3 length: 17 residues. The germline V gene encodes CDR1 LGHNA and CDR2 YNFKEQ. V was clipped by 0 bases and J by 4 bases; unmatched bases: 9. CDR3 nucleotide sequence: TGTGCCAGCAGCCAAGAACCCTTACGGGGGGGCTCAGATACGCAGTATTTT. The encoded protein is CASSQEPLRGGSDTQYF.

The genes are TRBV6-5 and TRBJ1-2, with 9 bases lining up with TRBD1. The V gene's germline CDR1 is MNHEY and CDR2 SVGAGI. The ends lost 6 bases at V and 8 bases at J; junction bases unmatched: 7. The CDR3 is 13 amino acids. The CDR3 nucleotides read TGTGCCAGCAGCCGTGGACAGGGGAAGGGCTACACCTTC. Translating it yields CASSRGQGKGYTF.

The chain employs TRBV19 and TRBJ1-5; D unresolved. Germline loops: CDR1 LNHDA, CDR2 SQIVND (reference sequence). This CDR3 is 10 amino acids long. Trimming stripped 7 bases from V and 7 bases from J, with 5 bases between. CDR3 in amino acids: CASTQQPQHF. In DNA, the CDR3 is TGTGCCAGTACGCAGCAGCCCCAGCATTTT.